This paragraph reports one TCR beta chain. Its target is not known. Method: immunoSEQ multiplex PCR; TCRdb's copy keeps in-frame clones and lacks some. The repertoire holds about 43,000 clones, with approximately 70% as singletons. The germline CDR1 and CDR2 sequences are MDHEN and SYDVKM. V dropped 5 bases and J dropped 4 bases, with 20 bases sitting between them. CDR3 length: 16 amino acids. The data are from a study of PD-1 blockade in classical Hodgkin lymphoma. General study results and limits: TCR diversity in CD4+, not CD8+, cells rose significantly by C4D1.

All the patients suffered relapse after autologous stem cell transplantation, and brentuximab vedotin exposure differed. Complete response, partial response or progressive disease was each patient's best response. The clonotype originates from a human donor with classical Hodgkin lymphoma. The chain carries TRBV28 and TRBJ1-1; possibly TRBD1 for D (5 bases). The sample here was peripheral blood mononuclear cells (PBMCs), taken before the second cycle of nivolumab. The CDR3 here is CASSAPRDLRLTEAFF. The CDR3 nucleotides read TGTGCCAGCAGTGCCCCCCGGGACTTGCGTCTCACTGAAGCTTTCTTT.